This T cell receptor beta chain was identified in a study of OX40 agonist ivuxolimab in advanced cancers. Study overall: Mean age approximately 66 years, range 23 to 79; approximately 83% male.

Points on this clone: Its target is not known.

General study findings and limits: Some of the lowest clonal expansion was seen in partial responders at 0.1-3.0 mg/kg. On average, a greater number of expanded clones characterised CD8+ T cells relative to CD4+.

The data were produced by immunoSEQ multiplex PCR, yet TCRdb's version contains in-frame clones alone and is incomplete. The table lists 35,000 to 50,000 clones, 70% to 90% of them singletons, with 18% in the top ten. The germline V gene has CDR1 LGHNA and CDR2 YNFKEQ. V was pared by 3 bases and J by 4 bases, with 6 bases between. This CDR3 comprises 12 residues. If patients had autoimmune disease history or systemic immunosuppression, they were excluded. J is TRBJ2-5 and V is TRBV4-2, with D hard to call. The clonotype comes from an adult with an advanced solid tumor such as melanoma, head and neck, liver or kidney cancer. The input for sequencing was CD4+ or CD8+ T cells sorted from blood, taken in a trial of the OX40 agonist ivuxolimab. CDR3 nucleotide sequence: TGTGCCAGCAGCCAGGAAACAGAGACCCAGTACTTC. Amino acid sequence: CASSQETETQYF.